Listed here is a single T cell receptor (beta chain). This entry belongs to a study of blood T cell repertoires in COVID-19. Study background: In each case, the material was cDNA or gDNA derived from T cells, B-cell-depleted T cells, or PBMCs.

Original methodology: Amplification of reference gene primers provided the estimated nucleated cell counts. The table came from immunoSEQ multiplex PCR; TCRdb's copy has only in-frame clones and leaves some out. V and J calls and clone size are as listed in that table; D and trimming were resolved from the DNA. Of around 180,000 clones listed, more than 70% are singletons. V lost 1 base and J lost 5, with 14 bases in between. The CDR3 loop spans 15 amino acids. Per the germline V gene, CDR1 is LGHNA and CDR2 is YSLEER. The specimen was peripheral blood. The chain recombines TRBV4-3 with TRBJ1-1, with a possible D match to TRBD1 (5 bases). This clonotype originated in a man aged 40-55 years with active or convalescent COVID-19. As DNA, the CDR3 is TGCGCCAGCAGCCAAGGTTCGGTCCAGGGAACTGAAGCTTTCTTT. It translates to CASSQGSVQGTEAFF.